This TCR beta chain was found in a study of tumor-infiltrating lymphocytes in localized non-small cell lung cancer. About the research overall: Tumor tissue and non-adjacent uninvolved lung came from each patient. Whole-study findings and limits: Each assay used a separate piece of the same tissue. Tumors had more T cell infiltration than uninvolved lung, per TCRbeta sequencing and CD3 counts. T-cell fraction did not differ between immunotypes IM1 and IM2.

Remarks on this clone: Antigen: not known.

CDR1 and CDR2 (germline): MNHEY, SVGAGI. CDR3 size: 14 residues. J gave up 6 bases and V 2 bases, and 6 bases lay outside the gene matches. Generated by immunoSEQ multiplex PCR, the TCRdb table keeps only in-frame clones and is missing some. The sample consists of about 13,000 clones, 75% to 85% of them appearing once. Sequenced: lung tumor tissue. The rearrangement links TRBV6-5 to TRBJ2-7; 8 nucleotides align to TRBD1. The TCR was taken from a human donor with non-small cell lung cancer. CDR3 sequence (DNA): TGTGCCAGCAGTTACACTAGAGACAGGGGCGAGCAGTACTTC. This codes for CASSYTRDRGEQYF.